These T cell receptor beta chains were read from a single sample in a study of blood T cell repertoires in COVID-19. Using immunoSEQ multiplex PCR, the repertoire was profiled, and TCRdb retains in-frame clones only, with some absent. The sample records approximately 140,000 clones, around nine tenths being singletons. The source material was peripheral blood. The source is a man between 65 and 80 years old with active COVID-19. CDR3s include the opening cysteine and the closing phenylalanine or tryptophan. The order of the fields is D gene, clone size, J gene, V gene, CDR3 protein, CDR3 DNA. D genes are given only for firm matches. Some rows mark clone size as missing; the rest say once, few, many or name a class of expanded clone.

d_call: .; clone_size: .; j_call: TRBJ1-1; v_call: TRBV18; cdr3_aa: CASSQPSGTILATEAFF; cdr3_nt: TGTGCCAGCTCACAACCGAGCGGGACAATTCTTGCCACTGAAGCTTTCTTT
d_call: TRBD2; clone_size: .; j_call: TRBJ2-7; v_call: TRBV28; cdr3_aa: CASTPWGGDYEQYF; cdr3_nt: TGTGCCAGCACTCCCTGGGGAGGGGACTACGAGCAGTACTTC
d_call: TRBD2; clone_size: .; j_call: TRBJ2-2; v_call: TRBV27; cdr3_aa: CASSLRTSGTNTGELFF; cdr3_nt: TGTGCCAGCAGTTTAAGGACTAGCGGGACGAACACCGGGGAGCTGTTTTTT
d_call: TRBD2; clone_size: .; j_call: TRBJ2-3; v_call: TRBV9; cdr3_aa: CASSVGLAGTDTQYF; cdr3_nt: TGTGCCAGCAGCGTAGGACTAGCGGGAACAGATACGCAGTATTTT
d_call: TRBD1; clone_size: .; j_call: TRBJ2-5; v_call: TRBV11-2; cdr3_aa: CASSSDRVPTETQYF; cdr3_nt: TGTGCCAGCAGCTCGGACAGGGTCCCCACAGAGACCCAGTACTTC
d_call: TRBD2; clone_size: once; j_call: TRBJ2-2; v_call: TRBV7-2; cdr3_aa: CASSPGLAGGPGTGELFF; cdr3_nt: TGTGCCAGCAGCCCGGGACTAGCGGGAGGGCCGGGCACCGGGGAGCTGTTTTTT
d_call: TRBD2; clone_size: .; j_call: TRBJ2-3; v_call: TRBV6-6; cdr3_aa: CASSYGGGGTDTQYF; cdr3_nt: TGTGCCAGCAGTTACGGCGGGGGGGGCACAGATACGCAGTATTTT
d_call: .; clone_size: .; j_call: TRBJ1-6; v_call: TRBV4-1; cdr3_aa: CASSRGHGNSPLHF; cdr3_nt: TGCGCCAGCAGCCGGGGACACGGGAATTCACCCCTCCACTTT
d_call: TRBD2; clone_size: .; j_call: TRBJ2-2; v_call: TRBV5-6; cdr3_aa: CASSLALAGGAGELFF; cdr3_nt: TGTGCCAGCAGCTTGGCACTAGCGGGAGGGGCCGGGGAGCTGTTTTTT
d_call: .; clone_size: .; j_call: TRBJ2-7; v_call: TRBV5-1; cdr3_aa: CASSPEDILYEQYF; cdr3_nt: TGCGCCAGCAGCCCCGAAGACATCCTCTACGAGCAGTACTTC
d_call: TRBD1; clone_size: .; j_call: TRBJ1-2; v_call: TRBV3-1/TRBV3-2; cdr3_aa: CASSQVGGQGYGYTF; cdr3_nt: TGTGCCAGCAGCCAAGTCGGCGGACAGGGGTATGGCTACACCTTC
d_call: .; clone_size: .; j_call: TRBJ1-3; v_call: TRBV18; cdr3_aa: CASSPQENSGNTIYF; cdr3_nt: TGTGCCAGCTCACCACAAGAGAACTCTGGAAACACCATATATTTT
d_call: .; clone_size: .; j_call: TRBJ2-2; v_call: TRBV6-2/TRBV6-3; cdr3_aa: CASSSPETGNTGELFF; cdr3_nt: TGTGCCAGCAGTTCCCCCGAGACGGGAAACACCGGGGAGCTGTTTTTT
d_call: TRBD2; clone_size: .; j_call: TRBJ2-5; v_call: TRBV10-3; cdr3_aa: CAISDPGGGQETQYF; cdr3_nt: TGTGCCATCAGTGACCCCGGCGGGGGACAAGAGACCCAGTACTTC
d_call: .; clone_size: .; j_call: TRBJ1-2; v_call: TRBV5-1; cdr3_aa: CASSLDRASNGYTF; cdr3_nt: TGCGCCAGCAGCTTGGACAGGGCGTCGAATGGCTACACCTTC
d_call: TRBD1; clone_size: .; j_call: TRBJ1-2; v_call: TRBV7-9; cdr3_aa: CASSLPDRGDGYTF; cdr3_nt: TGTGCCAGCAGCTTACCGGACAGGGGAGATGGCTACACCTTC
d_call: TRBD2; clone_size: .; j_call: TRBJ2-1; v_call: TRBV30; cdr3_aa: CAWSVGGRALNEQFF; cdr3_nt: TGTGCCTGGAGTGTAGGCGGGAGGGCCCTCAATGAGCAGTTCTTC
d_call: .; clone_size: .; j_call: TRBJ1-2; v_call: TRBV28; cdr3_aa: CASSLSDNSNYGYTF; cdr3_nt: TGTGCCAGCAGTTTATCTGACAACTCTAACTATGGCTACACCTTC
d_call: TRBD1; clone_size: once; j_call: TRBJ2-2; v_call: TRBV2; cdr3_aa: CASKGQVNTGELFF; cdr3_nt: TGTGCCAGCAAGGGACAGGTGAACACCGGGGAGCTGTTTTTT
d_call: TRBD2; clone_size: .; j_call: TRBJ2-3; v_call: TRBV2; cdr3_aa: CATRPGTSGRGTDTQYF; cdr3_nt: TGTGCCACCCGACCCGGGACTAGCGGGAGAGGCACAGATACGCAGTATTTT
d_call: .; clone_size: .; j_call: TRBJ1-2; v_call: TRBV5-6; cdr3_aa: CASSLAPAGGYTF; cdr3_nt: TGTGCCAGCAGCTTGGCCCCGGCAGGTGGCTACACCTTC
d_call: .; clone_size: .; j_call: TRBJ1-1; v_call: TRBV28; cdr3_aa: CASSLGNLNTEAFF; cdr3_nt: TGTGCCAGCAGTTTGGGCAATTTGAACACTGAAGCTTTCTTT
d_call: .; clone_size: .; j_call: TRBJ2-3; v_call: TRBV15; cdr3_aa: CATSRGGEGTDTQYF; cdr3_nt: TGTGCCACCAGCAGAGGAGGGGAGGGCACAGATACGCAGTATTTT
d_call: .; clone_size: .; j_call: TRBJ2-5; v_call: TRBV24-1; cdr3_aa: CATSDWTRGGETQYF; cdr3_nt: TGTGCCACCAGTGATTGGACAAGGGGCGGAGAGACCCAGTACTTC
d_call: .; clone_size: .; j_call: TRBJ1-3; v_call: TRBV24-1; cdr3_aa: CATRDNSGNTIYF; cdr3_nt: TGTGCCACTAGAGACAACTCTGGAAACACCATATATTTT
d_call: TRBD2; clone_size: .; j_call: TRBJ2-1; v_call: TRBV30; cdr3_aa: CAPGLDYNEQFF; cdr3_nt: TGTGCTCCGGGACTAGACTACAATGAGCAGTTCTTC
d_call: .; clone_size: .; j_call: TRBJ1-4; v_call: TRBV7-2; cdr3_aa: CASSLQGRYDEKLFF; cdr3_nt: TGTGCCAGCAGCCTGCAGGGCCGCTACGATGAAAAACTGTTTTTT
d_call: .; clone_size: .; j_call: TRBJ2-2; v_call: TRBV3-1/TRBV3-2; cdr3_aa: CASNGRGTGELFF; cdr3_nt: TGTGCCAGCAACGGGAGAGGTACCGGGGAGCTGTTTTTT
d_call: .; clone_size: .; j_call: TRBJ2-7; v_call: TRBV7-9; cdr3_aa: CASSPRQYSYEQYF; cdr3_nt: TGTGCCAGCAGCCCCAGACAGTACTCCTACGAGCAGTACTTC
d_call: .; clone_size: .; j_call: TRBJ2-1; v_call: TRBV3-1/TRBV3-2; cdr3_aa: CASSQDRSGWENEQFF; cdr3_nt: TGTGCCAGCAGCCAAGATCGCAGCGGCTGGGAGAATGAGCAGTTCTTC
d_call: .; clone_size: .; j_call: TRBJ2-7; v_call: TRBV6-1; cdr3_aa: CASSERTAVYEQYF; cdr3_nt: TGTGCCAGCAGTGAACGAACAGCCGTCTACGAGCAGTACTTC
d_call: .; clone_size: .; j_call: TRBJ2-7; v_call: TRBV5-5; cdr3_aa: CASGLGGTGAYEQYF; cdr3_nt: TGTGCCAGCGGACTCGGGGGGACAGGAGCCTACGAGCAGTACTTC
d_call: .; clone_size: .; j_call: TRBJ2-7; v_call: TRBV10-3; cdr3_aa: CAISEALRGRGYEQYF; cdr3_nt: TGTGCCATCAGTGAAGCTCTGAGGGGCAGGGGTTACGAGCAGTACTTC
d_call: TRBD2; clone_size: .; j_call: TRBJ2-2; v_call: TRBV6-2/TRBV6-3; cdr3_aa: CASSLTSSILTGELFF; cdr3_nt: TGTGCCAGCAGTTTGACTAGCTCCATCCTCACCGGGGAGCTGTTTTTT
d_call: .; clone_size: .; j_call: TRBJ1-3; v_call: TRBV7-9; cdr3_aa: CASSAGPLDGNTIYF; cdr3_nt: TGTGCCAGCAGCGCGGGACCGCTCGACGGAAACACCATATATTTT
d_call: TRBD1; clone_size: .; j_call: TRBJ1-3; v_call: TRBV9; cdr3_aa: CASSSRGTEGNTIYF; cdr3_nt: TGTGCCAGCAGCTCACGCGGGACAGAAGGAAACACCATATATTTT
d_call: TRBD1; clone_size: .; j_call: TRBJ2-7; v_call: TRBV11-3; cdr3_aa: CASSLGTGNTYEQYF; cdr3_nt: TGTGCCAGCAGCTTGGGGACAGGGAACACCTACGAGCAGTACTTC
d_call: TRBD1; clone_size: once; j_call: TRBJ2-2; v_call: TRBV4-3; cdr3_aa: CASSQGQGTGELFF; cdr3_nt: TGCGCCAGCAGCCAGGGACAGGGTACCGGGGAGCTGTTTTTT
d_call: TRBD1; clone_size: .; j_call: TRBJ2-7; v_call: TRBV15; cdr3_aa: CATSRDREDEQYF; cdr3_nt: TGTGCCACCAGCCGGGACAGGGAGGACGAGCAGTACTTC
d_call: .; clone_size: .; j_call: TRBJ2-7; v_call: TRBV7-2; cdr3_aa: CASSPDQGPTTYEQYF; cdr3_nt: TGTGCCAGCAGCCCTGACCAGGGGCCAACTACCTACGAGCAGTACTTC
d_call: .; clone_size: .; j_call: TRBJ1-1; v_call: TRBV6-5; cdr3_aa: CASRQGTLNTEAFF; cdr3_nt: TGTGCCAGCAGACAGGGAACTTTGAACACTGAAGCTTTCTTT
d_call: .; clone_size: .; j_call: TRBJ2-1; v_call: TRBV2; cdr3_aa: CASSPDRGEQFF; cdr3_nt: TGTGCCAGCAGTCCGGACAGAGGGGAGCAGTTCTTC
d_call: TRBD2; clone_size: .; j_call: TRBJ2-1; v_call: TRBV3-1/TRBV3-2; cdr3_aa: CASSPGLAVPYNEQFF; cdr3_nt: TGTGCCAGCAGCCCCGGACTAGCGGTACCCTACAATGAGCAGTTCTTC
d_call: .; clone_size: .; j_call: TRBJ2-6; v_call: TRBV2; cdr3_aa: CASSGHAIKSSGANVLTF; cdr3_nt: TGTGCCAGCAGTGGACACGCAATTAAGAGCTCTGGGGCCAACGTCCTGACTTTC
d_call: .; clone_size: .; j_call: TRBJ1-5; v_call: TRBV4-3; cdr3_aa: CASSQIIRGQPQHF; cdr3_nt: TGCGCCAGCAGCCAGATCATAAGGGGACAGCCCCAGCATTTT
d_call: TRBD1; clone_size: .; j_call: TRBJ2-6; v_call: TRBV5-1; cdr3_aa: CASSRDSSGANVLTF; cdr3_nt: TGCGCCAGCAGCCGGGACAGCTCTGGGGCCAACGTCCTGACTTTC
d_call: TRBD1; clone_size: .; j_call: TRBJ2-6; v_call: TRBV5-1; cdr3_aa: CASSPRTGGLPSGANVLTF; cdr3_nt: TGCGCCAGCAGCCCGCGGACAGGGGGCTTGCCCTCTGGGGCCAACGTCCTGACTTTC
d_call: TRBD2; clone_size: .; j_call: TRBJ2-3; v_call: TRBV11-2; cdr3_aa: CASKGRGLATDTQYF; cdr3_nt: TGTGCCAGCAAGGGACGGGGACTAGCGACAGATACGCAGTATTTT
d_call: .; clone_size: .; j_call: TRBJ2-7; v_call: TRBV7-9; cdr3_aa: CASSHEYEQYF; cdr3_nt: TGTGCCAGCAGCCACGAGTACGAGCAGTACTTC
d_call: .; clone_size: .; j_call: TRBJ1-5; v_call: TRBV28; cdr3_aa: CASSPRPPSSQPQHF; cdr3_nt: TGTGCCAGCAGTCCAAGACCGCCGTCTAGTCAGCCCCAGCATTTT
d_call: TRBD2; clone_size: .; j_call: TRBJ2-5; v_call: TRBV7-9; cdr3_aa: CASSPGLAGGETQYF; cdr3_nt: TGTGCCAGCAGCCCGGGACTAGCGGGAGGTGAGACCCAGTACTTC
d_call: .; clone_size: .; j_call: TRBJ2-3; v_call: TRBV7-9; cdr3_aa: CASSPVGSGSDTQYF; cdr3_nt: TGTGCCAGCAGCCCCGTAGGGTCGGGATCAGATACGCAGTATTTT
d_call: .; clone_size: .; j_call: TRBJ1-6; v_call: TRBV25-1; cdr3_aa: CASSELERPNSPLHF; cdr3_nt: TGTGCCAGCAGTGAACTCGAGAGGCCGAATTCACCCCTCCACTTT
d_call: .; clone_size: once; j_call: TRBJ2-5; v_call: TRBV5-6; cdr3_aa: CASSPRVQSPQYF; cdr3_nt: TGTGCCAGCAGCCCCAGGGTCCAAAGTCCCCAGTACTTC